These T cell receptor beta chains were read from a single sample in a study of blood T cells in healthy people across ages. TCRdb re-analysed the 5' RACE reads in MiXCR, keeping a single row per CDR3 protein. Altogether approximately 790,000 distinct CDR3 sequences are present, 62% being singletons, with the ten largest covering 28%. The material sequenced was blood. These receptors all stem from a man aged 30 to 45 in good health. The CDR3 runs from the conserved cysteine through the conserved F or W. Each record gives: clone size, D gene, J gene, V gene, CDR3 DNA, CDR3 protein. D genes are given only for firm matches. Clone size is shown for a subset of rows, as once, few, many or a class of expanded clone.

>once|TRBD2|TRBJ2-1|TRBV4-2
TGTGCCAGCAGCTCCCGGACTAGCGGAGGGGGGAATGAGCAGTTCTTC
CASSSRTSGGGNEQFF
>.|TRBD1|TRBJ2-2|TRBV9
TGTGCCAGCAGCAAGGGAGATAGGGGGCAAAACGGGGAGCTGTTTTTT
CASSKGDRGQNGELFF
>.|.|TRBJ1-6|TRBV5-1
TGCGCCAGCAGACCTGTAGCGAGGGATAATTCACCCCTCCACTTT
CASRPVARDNSPLHF
>many|.|TRBJ2-5|TRBV7-3
TGTGCCAGCAGCTTAATGGGGGGACTCCAAGAGACCCAGTACTTC
CASSLMGGLQETQYF
>few|.|TRBJ2-7|TRBV25-1
TGTGCCAGCACAGGAAAAGACAGTTCCTACGAGCAGTACTTC
CASTGKDSSYEQYF
>.|.|TRBJ2-7|TRBV6-6
TGTGCCAGCAGTTACGCGGCAGAGAGCTCCTACGAGCAGTACTTC
CASSYAAESSYEQYF
>few|.|TRBJ2-7|TRBV2
TGTGCCAGCAGAAGGGCCGGTCAGGTCTACGAGCAGTACTTC
CASRRAGQVYEQYF
>.|TRBD1|TRBJ1-6|TRBV9
TGTGCCAGCAGCGAGGGGACAGATTCCGTACATAATTCACCCCTCCACTTT
CASSEGTDSVHNSPLHF
>few|.|TRBJ1-1|TRBV5-1
TGCGCCAGCAGCTCGTCCACTTTCCCCGCTGAAGCTTTCTTT
CASSSSTFPAEAFF
>few|.|TRBJ2-4|TRBV2
TGTGCCAGCAGTCGCGGATCCAAAAACATTCAGTACTTC
CASSRGSKNIQYF
>.|TRBD2|TRBJ2-7|TRBV4-1
TGCGCCAGCAGATTCCGGGGACTAGCGGGGGGGGACTCCTACAATGAGCAGTACTTC
CASRFRGLAGGDSYNEQYF
>.|.|TRBJ2-4|TRBV20-1
TGCAGTGCTGAGGACAATTTGGGCGAGTACTTC
CSAEDNLGEYF
>few|TRBD2|TRBJ2-5|TRBV29-1
TGCAGCGTTTCGCCGACTAGCGTGAGGGGGGAGCAGTACTTC
CSVSPTSVRGEQYF
>.|.|TRBJ2-2|TRBV29-1
TGCAGCGCTGAGGAGGGACAGACGAACACCGGGGAGCTGTTTTTT
CSAEEGQTNTGELFF
>.|.|TRBJ1-5|TRBV5-5
TGTGCCAGCAGCTTGTCCGGGCCTGATAATCAGCCCCAGCATTTT
CASSLSGPDNQPQHF
>.|TRBD1|TRBJ2-7|TRBV20-1
TGCAGTGCCCCGGGACAGGGGGCCCGAACCTCCTACGAGCAGTACTTC
CSAPGQGARTSYEQYF
>.|.|TRBJ1-2|TRBV25-1
TGTGCCAGCAGTGATCGGACTTGGAACTATGGCTACACCTTC
CASSDRTWNYGYTF
>.|.|TRBJ2-7|TRBV7-2
TGTGCCAGCAGCTTAGATGGGGGTTTCTACGAGCAGTACTTC
CASSLDGGFYEQYF
>once|.|TRBJ2-5|TRBV6-2/TRBV6-3
TGTGCCAGCACTCCCGGGACGGGGAAGGGCGGAGAGACCCAGTACTTC
CASTPGTGKGGETQYF
>.|.|TRBJ1-2|TRBV18
TGTGCCAGCTCAAATTCTGGGGGCTATGGCTACACCTTC
CASSNSGGYGYTF
>few|.|TRBJ2-1|TRBV11-1
TGTGCCAGCAGCCACAGGGCCAATGAGCAGTTCTTC
CASSHRANEQFF
>.|.|TRBJ2-1|TRBV5-1
TGCGCCTGCAAGAATCGGGACATCAGGAATGAGCAGTTCTTC
CACKNRDIRNEQFF
>.|.|TRBJ1-2|TRBV20-1
TGCAGTGCTAGGCAGGCAGGGAACTATGGCTACACCTTC
CSARQAGNYGYTF
>.|.|TRBJ2-7|TRBV7-9
TGTGCCAGCAGCCCTGCCCCGGGACCCTACGAGCAGTACTTC
CASSPAPGPYEQYF
>.|TRBD2|TRBJ2-3|TRBV9
TGTGCCAGCAGCAACATATGGACTAGCGGGGGGCTGAGCACAGATACGCAGTATTTT
CASSNIWTSGGLSTDTQYF
>.|.|TRBJ2-5|TRBV6-5
TGTGCCAGCAGTCGCGACACGTACCAAGAGACCCAGTACTTC
CASSRDTYQETQYF
>.|.|TRBJ1-6|TRBV6-6
TGTGCCAGCAGTTACTCCGGCAGATCGGGTTCACCCCTCCACTTT
CASSYSGRSGSPLHF
>.|TRBD2|TRBJ2-1|TRBV4-3
TGCGCCAGCAGCCAAGAATGGGCGGGGGGGAACTACAATGAGCAGTTCTTC
CASSQEWAGGNYNEQFF
>.|.|TRBJ2-1|TRBV7-7
TGTGCCAGCAGCTTAGACTGGGGGGTTACGAATGAGCAGTTCTTC
CASSLDWGVTNEQFF
>few|.|TRBJ2-7|TRBV29-1
TGCAGCGTTGAAGTGCTTTCCTCCTACGAGCAGTACTTC
CSVEVLSSYEQYF
>.|TRBD2|TRBJ2-7|TRBV9
TGTGCCAGCAGCGTCGGGGGGGCCCTTGGGTACGAGCAGTACTTC
CASSVGGALGYEQYF
>.|TRBD1|TRBJ2-5|TRBV7-2
TGTGCCAGCAGCTTAGTGAGGACAGGGAAAGAGACCCAGTACTTC
CASSLVRTGKETQYF
>.|TRBD1|TRBJ1-2|TRBV4-3
TGCGCCAGCAGCGAGGGGACAGCCACTAACTATGGCTACACCTTC
CASSEGTATNYGYTF
>.|.|TRBJ2-7|TRBV6-1
TGTGCCAGCTGTCGGGGGTCTTCCTACGAGCAGTACTTC
CASCRGSSYEQYF
>few|TRBD1|TRBJ2-7|TRBV10-3
TGTGCCATCAGCCCGGGACAGGGGAAGGGCGAGCAGTACTTC
CAISPGQGKGEQYF
>once|.|TRBJ2-1|TRBV3-1
TGTGCCAGCAGTCTTAACTTAGCTTACAATGAGCAGTTCTTC
CASSLNLAYNEQFF
>.|.|TRBJ2-1|TRBV10-3
TGTGCCATCAGTGTAGACAGGGTGATCAGCGGGGGAGCTTACAATGAGCAGTTCTTC
CAISVDRVISGGAYNEQFF
>.|TRBD1|TRBJ1-2|TRBV29-1
TGCAGCGTCCTCGGACAGGTCCCGGGTGGCCACACCTTC
CSVLGQVPGGHTF
>.|.|TRBJ2-4|TRBV3-1
TGTGCCAGCTCGACCCCAGGGGCCAAAAACATTCAGTACTTC
CASSTPGAKNIQYF
>.|TRBD1|TRBJ1-4|TRBV7-9
TGTGCCAGCAGTTGGGACAGGGTGTCGACTAATGAAAAACTGTTTTTT
CASSWDRVSTNEKLFF
>.|.|TRBJ2-5|TRBV6-5
TGTGCCAGCAGTTACGTTAGTCGGGCGGGCGGGGAGACCCAGTACTTC
CASSYVSRAGGETQYF
>few|.|TRBJ1-5|TRBV3-1
TGTACCGGGGCAGGGAGAATTCAGCCCCAGCATTTT
CTGAGRIQPQHF
>.|TRBD1|TRBJ2-7|TRBV20-1
TGCAGTGCTCGGACAGGGAACTCCTACGAGCAGTACTTC
CSARTGNSYEQYF
>.|TRBD2|TRBJ2-3|TRBV6-2/TRBV6-3
TGCGCCAGCAGTCGAGGACTAGCGGCTAGCACAGATACGCAGTATTTT
CASSRGLAASTDTQYF
>.|.|TRBJ1-2|TRBV7-2
TGTGCCAGCAGCGTACAGGGAAGGGGCTACACCTTC
CASSVQGRGYTF
>.|TRBD2|TRBJ2-5|TRBV3-1
TGTGCCAGCAGCCAAGTTACTAGCGGGCCCCAGTACTTC
CASSQVTSGPQYF
>.|.|TRBJ2-1|TRBV9
TGTGCCAGCAGCGTAGCTGTAGTCTCCTACAATGAGCAGTTCTTC
CASSVAVVSYNEQFF
>once|.|TRBJ2-3|TRBV10-3
TGTGCCATCAGGACCCAGGGGGGTACGGATACGCAGTATTTT
CAIRTQGGTDTQYF